Listed below are T cell receptor beta chains from one sample, sequenced in a study of blood T cell repertoires in COVID-19. The repertoire was sequenced with immunoSEQ multiplex PCR; TCRdb's copy has only in-frame clones and lacks some. The table records roughly 220,000 clones, around nine tenths of them present only once. Material for sequencing was PBMCs or T cells enriched from blood (not recorded which). These receptor sequences come from a woman aged 45-65 years with acute COVID-19. Both conserved end residues are part of each CDR3. Fields, in order: J gene, clone size, D gene, V gene, CDR3 protein, CDR3 DNA. A D gene is named only where the DNA matches it firmly. Clone size is given for some rows only: seen once, a few or many times, or a class if the clone is expanded.

j_call: TRBJ2-3
clone_size: once
d_call: TRBD1
v_call: TRBV5-1
cdr3_aa: CASSGQGWTGTQYF
cdr3_nt: TGCGCCAGCAGCGGACAGGGTTGGACAGGTACGCAGTATTTT

j_call: TRBJ1-3
clone_size: NA
d_call: NA
v_call: TRBV21-1
cdr3_aa: CASSKRHIGNTIYF
cdr3_nt: TGTGCCAGCAGCAAAAGACACATTGGAAACACCATATATTTT

j_call: TRBJ2-5
clone_size: NA
d_call: TRBD2
v_call: TRBV6-5
cdr3_aa: CASQLGLAGPETQYF
cdr3_nt: TGTGCCAGCCAGTTGGGACTAGCGGGCCCCGAGACCCAGTACTTC

j_call: TRBJ2-2
clone_size: NA
d_call: NA
v_call: TRBV12-3/TRBV12-4
cdr3_aa: CASMRNAGGELFF
cdr3_nt: TGTGCCAGCATGAGGAACGCTGGCGGGGAGCTGTTTTTT

j_call: TRBJ2-7
clone_size: NA
d_call: TRBD1
v_call: TRBV18
cdr3_aa: CASSLTGAHEQYF
cdr3_nt: TGTGCCAGCTCGCTTACAGGGGCCCACGAGCAGTACTTC

j_call: TRBJ1-3
clone_size: NA
d_call: TRBD1
v_call: TRBV2
cdr3_aa: CASREQGAYGNTIYF
cdr3_nt: TGTGCCAGCAGGGAGCAGGGGGCTTACGGAAACACCATATATTTT

j_call: TRBJ1-5
clone_size: few
d_call: TRBD1
v_call: TRBV2
cdr3_aa: CASSWTGGGYGNQPQHF
cdr3_nt: TGTGCCAGCAGTTGGACAGGGGGAGGATATGGCAATCAGCCCCAGCATTTT

j_call: TRBJ1-1
clone_size: NA
d_call: NA
v_call: TRBV5-4
cdr3_aa: CASSPYRDEAFF
cdr3_nt: TGTGCCAGCAGCCCTTACAGGGATGAAGCTTTCTTT

j_call: TRBJ1-5
clone_size: NA
d_call: NA
v_call: TRBV11-2
cdr3_aa: CASSLDRGQPQHF
cdr3_nt: TGTGCCAGCAGCTTAGATCGCGGTCAGCCCCAGCATTTT

j_call: TRBJ2-1
clone_size: NA
d_call: TRBD1
v_call: TRBV5-6
cdr3_aa: CASSLGDRPSYNEQFF
cdr3_nt: TGTGCCAGCAGCTTGGGGGACAGGCCCTCCTACAATGAGCAGTTCTTC

j_call: TRBJ1-6
clone_size: NA
d_call: NA
v_call: TRBV30
cdr3_aa: CAWNPPTGINSPLHF
cdr3_nt: TGTGCCTGGAACCCTCCCACGGGGATTAATTCACCCCTCCACTTT

j_call: TRBJ2-2
clone_size: NA
d_call: NA
v_call: TRBV7-3
cdr3_aa: CASSHSLAPTGELFF
cdr3_nt: TGTGCCAGCAGCCACTCCCTAGCCCCAACCGGGGAGCTGTTTTTT

j_call: TRBJ2-7
clone_size: NA
d_call: TRBD2
v_call: TRBV9
cdr3_aa: CASSFSGRAYEQYF
cdr3_nt: TGTGCCAGCAGCTTTAGCGGGAGAGCCTACGAGCAGTACTTC

j_call: TRBJ1-6
clone_size: NA
d_call: NA
v_call: TRBV19
cdr3_aa: CASSMDTPSSYNSPLHF
cdr3_nt: TGTGCCAGTAGTATGGACACCCCGAGCTCCTATAATTCACCCCTCCACTTT

j_call: TRBJ2-2
clone_size: NA
d_call: TRBD2
v_call: TRBV3-1/TRBV3-2
cdr3_aa: CASSLGVGGTYSGMVTGELFF
cdr3_nt: TGTGCCAGCAGCCTAGGGGTTGGGGGGACTTATAGCGGGATGGTCACCGGGGAGCTGTTTTTT

j_call: TRBJ1-4
clone_size: NA
d_call: NA
v_call: TRBV5-1
cdr3_aa: CASSLMGAGNEKLFF
cdr3_nt: TGCGCCAGCAGCTTAATGGGGGCAGGGAATGAAAAACTGTTTTTT

j_call: TRBJ1-6
clone_size: once
d_call: TRBD1
v_call: TRBV5-1
cdr3_aa: CASSPTGDDSPLHF
cdr3_nt: TGCGCCAGCAGCCCGACAGGGGACGATTCACCCCTCCACTTT

j_call: TRBJ2-7
clone_size: NA
d_call: TRBD1
v_call: TRBV3-1/TRBV3-2
cdr3_aa: CASRRTGGLSEQYF
cdr3_nt: TGTGCCAGCAGACGGACAGGGGGTCTAAGCGAGCAGTACTTC

j_call: TRBJ2-1
clone_size: few
d_call: NA
v_call: TRBV28
cdr3_aa: CASSFGSSSYNEQFF
cdr3_nt: TGTGCCAGCAGTTTTGGGTCTAGCAGCTACAATGAGCAGTTCTTC

j_call: TRBJ2-1
clone_size: NA
d_call: TRBD2
v_call: TRBV14
cdr3_aa: CASSQTVIAGGLSYNEQFF
cdr3_nt: TGTGCCAGCAGCCAAACGGTCATAGCGGGAGGCCTTTCCTACAATGAGCAGTTCTTC

j_call: TRBJ1-1
clone_size: NA
d_call: NA
v_call: TRBV5-5
cdr3_aa: CASSLVQVSSEAFF
cdr3_nt: TGTGCCAGCAGCTTGGTGCAGGTCTCATCTGAAGCTTTCTTT

j_call: TRBJ2-7
clone_size: NA
d_call: TRBD2
v_call: TRBV6-2/TRBV6-3
cdr3_aa: CASSYSPRGGRAYEQYF
cdr3_nt: TGTGCCAGCAGTTACTCGCCTCGGGGCGGGAGGGCCTACGAGCAGTACTTC

j_call: TRBJ2-7
clone_size: NA
d_call: TRBD2
v_call: TRBV15
cdr3_aa: CATSRGLAGVEQYF
cdr3_nt: TGTGCCACCAGCAGGGGACTAGCGGGAGTCGAGCAGTACTTC

j_call: TRBJ2-7
clone_size: NA
d_call: NA
v_call: TRBV27
cdr3_aa: CASSLASSYEQYF
cdr3_nt: TGTGCCAGCAGTTTGGCTAGTTCCTACGAGCAGTACTTC

j_call: TRBJ2-1
clone_size: NA
d_call: NA
v_call: TRBV6-4
cdr3_aa: CASSDSRDLYYNEQFF
cdr3_nt: TGTGCCAGCAGTGACTCTCGGGATTTGTACTACAATGAGCAGTTCTTC

j_call: TRBJ1-2
clone_size: NA
d_call: NA
v_call: TRBV28
cdr3_aa: CASSLAGYGYTF
cdr3_nt: TGTGCCAGCAGTTTGGCAGGCTATGGCTACACCTTC

j_call: TRBJ1-6
clone_size: NA
d_call: NA
v_call: TRBV7-2
cdr3_aa: CASSLGSGVSPLHF
cdr3_nt: TGTGCCAGCAGCTTAGGCTCCGGGGTGTCACCCCTCCACTTT

j_call: TRBJ2-7
clone_size: NA
d_call: TRBD1
v_call: TRBV28
cdr3_aa: CASSLYQQGTHEQYF
cdr3_nt: TGTGCCAGCAGTTTATACCAACAGGGGACCCACGAGCAGTACTTC